Listed here is a single TCR beta chain. The CDR3 goes on 3 residues after the read ends, and that part is filled in from the germline J gene. This entry belongs to a study of T cells in women clearing cervical HPV infection. Study information: Cases: HPV16-related CIN3 or worse on histology, 2 invasive cancers.

V shed 4 bases, J shed 8 bases, and the junction held 8 bases outside the gene matches. The CDR3 is made up of 14 amino acids. From germline, CDR1 is SGHNT and CDR2 YENEEA. Average input was 1200 ng genomic DNA for immunoSEQ TCR beta CDR3 amplification. Generated by immunoSEQ multiplex PCR, the TCRdb table keeps only in-frame clones and is missing some. The sample data list over 45,000 clones. The sample taken for sequencing was blood buffy coat. This sequence originates from a woman between 18 and 70 years old with a cervical HPV16 infection that either progressed to CIN3+ or cleared (not recorded which). This chain connects TRBV11-3 to TRBJ2-3; 8 positions agree with TRBD1. The CDR3 bases that were read are TGTGCCAGCAGCTCTGGACAGGGAACCGGTACG. This sequence encodes CASSSGQGTGT. The whole CDR3 protein is CASSSGQGTGTQYF. The full variable domain, completed using reference TRBV11-3 and TRBJ2-3, is EAGVVQSPRYKIIEKKQPVAFWCNPISGHNTLYWYLQNLGQGPELLIRYENEEAVDDSQLPKDRFSAERLKGVDSTLKIQPAELGDSAVYLCASSSGQGTGTQYFGPGTRLTVL.